This entry lists 21 T cell receptor beta chains sequenced from one sample in a study of shared clonotypes between healthy human individuals. The data were produced by immunoSEQ multiplex PCR, yet TCRdb's version contains in-frame clones alone and is incomplete. The sample consists of about 2,200,000 clones, about 92% of them appearing once. It was CD45RO-negative cells, positively selected for CCR7, that made up naive CD8 cells, with terminally differentiated effector memory CD45RA+ cells excluded. Input material: naive CD8+ T cells from PBMCs. The receptor source for this set is a young man in good health. Some clones in this sample may be carry-over from other donors' samples.

V is TRBV13 and J is TRBJ2-7; unclear D gene. Trimming took off 5 bases at V and 2 bases at J, with 10 bases between the two ends. CDR3 length: 13 amino acids. Germline V lookup: CDR1 PRHDT, CDR2 FYEKMQ (reference sequence). CDR3: CASSPLLAYEQYF. As DNA, the CDR3 is TGTGCCAGCAGCCCGCTCCTTGCCTACGAGCAGTACTTC.

The rearrangement joins TRBV4-2 to TRBJ2-5, with D uncertain. The CDR3 has 14 residues. Germline V gene data show CDR1 as LGHNA and CDR2 as YNFKEQ. V was pared by 2 bases and J by 3 bases, with 10 bases between. CDR3 residues: CASSQTTREETQYF. The DNA for the CDR3 is TGTGCCAGCAGCCAAACGACACGAGAAGAGACCCAGTACTTC.

This sequence joins TRBV15 and TRBJ2-1; 7 nucleotides align to TRBD1. This CDR3 spans 17 amino acids. Germline CDR1 and CDR2: LNHNV and YYDKDF (reference sequence). Unmatched junction bases numbered 9, after V lost 0 bases and J lost 4 bases. The CDR3 is CATSRDMERRGYNEQFF. The CDR3 region has the DNA TGTGCCACCAGCAGAGATATGGAGCGCAGGGGGTACAATGAGCAGTTCTTC.

V and J are TRBV7-6 and TRBJ1-1; D possibly corresponds to TRBD1 (6 bases). The CDR3 is made up of 14 amino acids. Trimming removed 5 bases at V and 1 base at J, with 11 bases between. From germline, CDR1 is SGHVS and CDR2 FNYEAQ. The CDR3 spells CASSQGTENTEAFF. The DNA for the CDR3 is TGTGCCAGCAGCCAGGGGACGGAGAACACTGAAGCTTTCTTT.

The CDR3 loop is CASSWGTGQPQHF. CDR3 sequence (DNA): TGTGCCAGCAGCTGGGGTACTGGACAGCCCCAGCATTTT. The chain joins TRBV7-6 to TRBJ1-5; no reliable D call. CDR3 length equals 13 residues. The germline CDR1 and CDR2 sequences are SGHVS and FNYEAQ. The V and J ends lost 4 bases and 7 bases respectively, with 11 bases between them. The variable domain in full, completed from reference TRBV7-6 and TRBJ1-5, reads GAGVSQSPRYKVTKRGQDVALRCDPISGHVSLYWYRQALGQGPEFLTYFNYEAQQDKSGLPNDRFSAERPEGSISTLTIQRTEQRDSAMYRCASSWGTGQPQHFGDGTRLSIL.

The J gene is TRBJ2-7, the V gene TRBV5-6; D is possibly TRBD1 or TRBD2 (5 bases each). Trimming removed 4 bases at V and 0 bases at J, with 11 bases between. Germline V gene lookup returns CDR1 SGHDT and CDR2 YYEEEE. The CDR3 has 14 amino acids. The CDR3 protein is CASSAGTASYEQYF. The CDR3 nucleotides are TGTGCCAGCAGCGCCGGGACGGCCTCCTACGAGCAGTACTTC. The full variable domain, completed using reference TRBV5-6 and TRBJ2-7, is DAGVTQSPTHLIKTRGQQVTLRCSPKSGHDTVSWYQQALGQGPQFIFQYYEEEERQRGNFPDRFSGHQFPNYSSELNVNALLLGDSALYLCASSAGTASYEQYFGPGTRLTVT.

This chain connects TRBV15 to TRBJ2-7; the D gene is possibly TRBD2 (6 bases). The CDR3 consists of 17 residues. Trimming stripped 0 bases from V and 0 bases from J, with 15 bases between. Germline V gene sequence: CDR1 LNHNV, CDR2 YYDKDF (reference sequence). The CDR3 coding sequence is TGTGCCACCAGCAGAGATGGGGAGCGGGCTTACTCCTACGAGCAGTACTTC. This translates into CATSRDGERAYSYEQYF.

The chain recombines TRBV28 with TRBJ2-7, with D possibly TRBD2 on 5 matching bases. Deletions cut 3 bases from V and 2 bases from J, with 11 bases between. Germline CDR1 and CDR2: MDHEN and SYDVKM. CDR3 length equals 14 residues. CDR3 protein: CASSFKREPYEQYF. The CDR3 DNA follows: TGTGCCAGCAGTTTTAAGAGGGAGCCCTACGAGCAGTACTTC.

The chain is built from TRBV19 and TRBJ1-2, with D hard to call. CDR1 and CDR2 from the germline V gene are LNHDA and SQIVND (reference sequence). The germline V and J ends were trimmed by 1 base and 4 bases, with 13 bases remaining between them. CDR3 length: 15 amino acids. The CDR3 protein is CASSIAAGEGYGYTF. As DNA, the CDR3 is TGTGCCAGTAGTATAGCGGCCGGCGAGGGCTATGGCTACACCTTC.

The rearrangement joins TRBV6-6 to TRBJ2-1; no clear D. This CDR3 has 13 residues. The germline V and J ends were trimmed by 7 bases and 0 bases, with 7 bases remaining between them. Germline CDR1 MNHNY, CDR2 SVGAGI (reference sequence). In nucleotides, the CDR3 is TGTGCCAGCATTGGAGACTCCTACAATGAGCAGTTCTTC. Its translation is CASIGDSYNEQFF.

V gene TRBV13 combines with J gene TRBJ2-7; 9 nucleotides agree with TRBD2. CDR1 is PRHDT, CDR2 FYEKMQ, per germline (reference sequence). This CDR3 comprises 13 residues. V gave up 2 bases and J gave up 5 bases; unmatched junction bases: 1. The CDR3 loop reads CASSLRLADEQYF. For the CDR3, the DNA is TGTGCCAGCAGCTTAAGACTAGCGGACGAGCAGTACTTC.

This chain connects TRBV6-5 to TRBJ1-2; D is undetermined. Trimming cost V 2 bases and J 6 bases, with 13 bases left between them. This CDR3 region has 14 residues. Germline values: CDR1 MNHEY, CDR2 SVGAGI. The CDR3 DNA is TGTGCCAGCAGTTACGCGTCCTTCAGAGATGGCTACACCTTC. Translated: CASSYASFRDGYTF.

The chain combines TRBV27 with TRBJ2-2; maybe TRBD2 (6 bases). Germline V CDR1 and CDR2: MNHEY, SMNVEV (reference sequence). The CDR3 is 17 amino acids. V was pared by 7 bases and J by 3 bases, with 21 bases between. CDR3 coding DNA: TGTGCCAGCACCGCTACGAACCCGGGACTTTACACCGGGGAGCTGTTTTTT. Encoded protein: CASTATNPGLYTGELFF.

With respect to this clone: The identical CDR3 is also encoded by other nucleotide sequences in the sample. The chain joins TRBV29-1 to TRBJ2-1; D uncertain. Trimming left V 7 bases short and J 7 bases short, with 2 bases between. Germline CDR1 and CDR2: SQVTM and ANQGSEA. CDR3 size: 8 residues. CDR3 in DNA: TGCAGCGCGAATGAGCAGTTCTTC. The encoded protein is CSANEQFF.

About this clone itself: This sample includes further DNA sequences coding for the same CDR3. The gene calls are TRBV7-9 and TRBJ2-7, with 9 nucleotides matching TRBD2. The CDR3 runs to 15 residues. Trimming removed 5 bases from V and 0 bases from J; junction bases left unmatched: 5. Germline V gene lookup returns CDR1 SEHNR and CDR2 FQNEAQ (reference sequence). CDR3 nucleotides: TGTGCCAGCAGCCCACGACTAGCGGACTCCTACGAGCAGTACTTC. This encodes CASSPRLADSYEQYF.

J is TRBJ1-5 and V is TRBV27; D might be TRBD1 (5 bases). The length of the CDR3 is 15 residues. Germline-derived CDR1 and CDR2 are MNHEY and SMNVEV (reference sequence). The V end lost 4 bases, the J end lost 4 bases, and 14 bases lay between the germline ends. The CDR3 is CASSWGPNQNQPQHF. As DNA, the CDR3 is TGTGCCAGCAGTTGGGGCCCTAACCAAAATCAGCCCCAGCATTTT.

This chain joins TRBV30 and TRBJ2-5; tentatively, D is TRBD1 or TRBD2 (5 bases each). The J call may be in error: the DNA end matches TRBJ2-7 better. Germline-derived CDR1 and CDR2 are GTSNPN and SVGIG (reference sequence). This CDR3 spans 13 amino acids. CDR3 DNA: TGTGCCTGGAGTGTGGGACCTGTATACGAGCAGTACTTC. This gives the protein CAWSVGPVYEQYF.

The gene calls are TRBV15 and TRBJ1-2; 7 positions match TRBD1. The V segment lost 3 bases and the J segment 5 bases; nucleotides outside the gene matches: 12. Germline CDR1 LNHNV, CDR2 YYDKDF (reference sequence). The CDR3 sequence is 16 residues long. CDR3: CATSSRTGTETYGYTF. As DNA, the CDR3 is TGTGCCACCAGCAGTCGCACCGGGACAGAAACTTATGGCTACACCTTC.

This chain uses TRBV28 with TRBJ1-5; possible D gene TRBD1, 5 bases. This CDR3 region has 15 residues. The germline V and J ends were trimmed by 6 bases and 4 bases, with 16 bases remaining between them. Germline CDR1 and CDR2: MDHEN and SYDVKM. CDR3 DNA sequence: TGTGCCAGCAGGCCTGGGGGGGTACGGAATCAGCCCCAGCATTTT. This encodes CASRPGGVRNQPQHF.

The chain has TRBV7-6 and TRBJ2-7; no clear D. The V and J ends lost 2 bases and 9 bases respectively, with 20 bases between them. This CDR3 has 15 amino acids. Germline lookup yields CDR1 SGHVS and CDR2 FNYEAQ. Here the CDR3 reads CASSLLVGKEGRQYF. The DNA for the CDR3 is TGTGCCAGCAGCTTATTGGTAGGAAAAGAAGGAAGGCAGTACTTC.

The V and J genes are TRBV29-1 and TRBJ2-4, with 10 bases matching TRBD1. The CDR3 covers 14 residues. Germline V gene sequence: CDR1 SQVTM, CDR2 ANQGSEA. The V gene end was trimmed by 6 bases and the J gene end by 7 bases; junction bases not matched to a gene: 9. The CDR3 DNA reads as TGCAGCGTGAAACCGGGACAGGGGACTAACATTCAGTACTTC. Protein product: CSVKPGQGTNIQYF.